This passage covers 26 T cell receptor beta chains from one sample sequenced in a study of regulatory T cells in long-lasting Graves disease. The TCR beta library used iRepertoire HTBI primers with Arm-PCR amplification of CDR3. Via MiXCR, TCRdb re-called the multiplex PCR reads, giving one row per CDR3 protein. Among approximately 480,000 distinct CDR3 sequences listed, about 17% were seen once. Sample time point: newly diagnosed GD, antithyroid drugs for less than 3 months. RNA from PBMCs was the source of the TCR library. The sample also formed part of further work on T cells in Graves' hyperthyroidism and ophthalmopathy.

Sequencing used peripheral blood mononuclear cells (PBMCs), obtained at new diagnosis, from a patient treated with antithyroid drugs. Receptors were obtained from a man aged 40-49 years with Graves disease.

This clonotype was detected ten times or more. The CDR3 loop is CASTSGVNQPQHF. The CDR3 nucleotides are TGTGCCAGCACTAGTGGGGTCAATCAGCCCCAGCATTTT. This chain links TRBV2 with TRBJ1-5; D ambiguous. CDR1 SNHLY and CDR2 FYNNEI come from the germline V gene. With 7 bases removed from V and 3 bases from J, the gap between germline ends came to 10 bases. This CDR3 spans 13 amino acids.

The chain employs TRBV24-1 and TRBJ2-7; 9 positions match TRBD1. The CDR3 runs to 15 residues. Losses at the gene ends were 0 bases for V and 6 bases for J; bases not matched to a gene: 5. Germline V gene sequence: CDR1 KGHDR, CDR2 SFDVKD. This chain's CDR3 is CATSDLPTGGTEQYF. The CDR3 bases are TGTGCCACCAGTGATTTGCCTACAGGGGGCACCGAGCAGTACTTC.

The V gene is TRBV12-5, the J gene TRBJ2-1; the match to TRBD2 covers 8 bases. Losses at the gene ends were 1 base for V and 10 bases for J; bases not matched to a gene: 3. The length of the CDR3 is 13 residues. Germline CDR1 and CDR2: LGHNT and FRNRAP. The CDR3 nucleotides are TGTGCTAGTGGTTTGGGGACTAGCCTAGAGCAGTTCTTC. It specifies CASGLGTSLEQFF.

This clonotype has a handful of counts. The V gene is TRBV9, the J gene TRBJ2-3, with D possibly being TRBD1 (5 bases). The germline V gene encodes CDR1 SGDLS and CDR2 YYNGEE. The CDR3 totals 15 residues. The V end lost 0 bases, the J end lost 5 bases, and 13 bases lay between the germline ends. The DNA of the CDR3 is TGTGCCAGCAGCGTAGGCGGCAGGGCCGGAGATACGCAGTATTTT. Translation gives CASSVGGRAGDTQYF.

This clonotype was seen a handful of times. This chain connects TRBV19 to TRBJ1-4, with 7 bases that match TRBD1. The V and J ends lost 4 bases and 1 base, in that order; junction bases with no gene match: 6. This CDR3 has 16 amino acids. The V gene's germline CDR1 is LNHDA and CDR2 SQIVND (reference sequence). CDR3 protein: CASSRGRGKTNEKLFF. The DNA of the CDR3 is TGTGCCAGTAGTAGGGGCAGGGGGAAAACTAATGAAAAACTGTTTTTT.

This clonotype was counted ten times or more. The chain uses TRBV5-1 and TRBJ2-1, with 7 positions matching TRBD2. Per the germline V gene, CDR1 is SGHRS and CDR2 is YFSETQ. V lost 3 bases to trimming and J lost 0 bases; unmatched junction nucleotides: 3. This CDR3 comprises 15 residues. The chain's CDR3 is CASSYWTSSYNEQFF. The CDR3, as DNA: TGCGCCAGCAGCTACTGGACTAGCTCCTACAATGAGCAGTTCTTC.

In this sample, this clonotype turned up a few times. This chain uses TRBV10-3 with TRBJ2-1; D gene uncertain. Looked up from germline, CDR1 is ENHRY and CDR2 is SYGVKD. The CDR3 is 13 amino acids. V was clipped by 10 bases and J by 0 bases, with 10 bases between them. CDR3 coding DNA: TGTGCCACCGGTTTAAGCTCCTACAATGAGCAGTTCTTC. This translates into CATGLSSYNEQFF.

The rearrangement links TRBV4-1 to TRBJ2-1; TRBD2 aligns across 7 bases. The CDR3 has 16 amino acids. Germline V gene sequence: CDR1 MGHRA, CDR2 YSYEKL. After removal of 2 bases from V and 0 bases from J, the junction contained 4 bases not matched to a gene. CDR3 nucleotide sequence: TGCGCCAGCAGCCAACGAGCGGGGAGCTCCTACAATGAGCAGTTCTTC. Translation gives CASSQRAGSSYNEQFF.

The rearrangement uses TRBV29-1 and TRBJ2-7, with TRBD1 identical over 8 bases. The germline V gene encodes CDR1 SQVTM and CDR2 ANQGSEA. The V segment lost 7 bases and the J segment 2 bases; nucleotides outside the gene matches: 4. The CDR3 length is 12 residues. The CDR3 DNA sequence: TGCAGCGGTTGGACAGGGACCTACGAGCAGTACTTC. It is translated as CSGWTGTYEQYF.

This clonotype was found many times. CDR3 coding DNA: TGTGCCAGCAGCGCGCCTCCGGGACAGGGATTTGAAAAACTGTTTTTT. Translated: CASSAPPGQGFEKLFF. The chain is built from TRBV7-8 and TRBJ1-4; 9 bases fit TRBD1. The germline V gene has CDR1 SGHVS and CDR2 FQNEAQ. The CDR3 has 16 amino acids. J gave up 7 bases and V 5 bases, and 11 bases lay outside the gene matches.

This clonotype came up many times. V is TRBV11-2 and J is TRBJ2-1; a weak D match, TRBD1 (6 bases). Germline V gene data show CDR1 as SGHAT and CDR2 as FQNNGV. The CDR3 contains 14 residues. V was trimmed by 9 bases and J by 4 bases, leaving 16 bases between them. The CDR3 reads CASSFGQTYNEQFF. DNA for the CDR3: TGTGCCAGTAGTTTCGGACAGACATACAATGAGCAGTTCTTC.

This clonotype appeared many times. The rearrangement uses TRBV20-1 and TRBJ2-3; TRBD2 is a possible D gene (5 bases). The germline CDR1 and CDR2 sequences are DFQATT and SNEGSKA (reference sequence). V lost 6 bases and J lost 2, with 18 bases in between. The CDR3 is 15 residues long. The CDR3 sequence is CSAYRLLENTDTQYF. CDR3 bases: TGCAGTGCCTACCGCCTACTAGAAAACACAGATACGCAGTATTTT.

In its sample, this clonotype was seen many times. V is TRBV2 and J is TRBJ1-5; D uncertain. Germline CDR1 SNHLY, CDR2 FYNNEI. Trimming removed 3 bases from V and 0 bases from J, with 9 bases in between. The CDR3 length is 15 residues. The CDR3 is CASSDPGNSNQPQHF. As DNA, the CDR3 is TGTGCCAGCAGTGACCCCGGGAATAGCAATCAGCCCCAGCATTTT.

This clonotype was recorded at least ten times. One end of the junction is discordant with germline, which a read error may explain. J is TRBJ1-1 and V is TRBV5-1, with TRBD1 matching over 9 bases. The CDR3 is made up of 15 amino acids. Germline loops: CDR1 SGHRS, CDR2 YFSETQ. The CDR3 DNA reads TGCGCCAGCAGCTTGGGGACAGGGGTGAAAACTGAAGCTTTCTTT. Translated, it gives CASSLGTGVKTEAFF.

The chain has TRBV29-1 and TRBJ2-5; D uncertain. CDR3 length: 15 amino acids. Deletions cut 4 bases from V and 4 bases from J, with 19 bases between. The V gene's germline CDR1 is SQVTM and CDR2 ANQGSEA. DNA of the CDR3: TGCAGCGTTGGCGGTGGCACCTTACGAATAGAGACCCAGTACTTC. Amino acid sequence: CSVGGGTLRIETQYF.

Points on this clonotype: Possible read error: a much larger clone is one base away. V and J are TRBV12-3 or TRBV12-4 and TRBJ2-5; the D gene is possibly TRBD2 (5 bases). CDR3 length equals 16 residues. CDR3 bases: TGTGCCAGCAGTCTTACAAGGATAGCGATACAAGAGACCCGGTACTTC. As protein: CASSLTRIAIQETRYF.

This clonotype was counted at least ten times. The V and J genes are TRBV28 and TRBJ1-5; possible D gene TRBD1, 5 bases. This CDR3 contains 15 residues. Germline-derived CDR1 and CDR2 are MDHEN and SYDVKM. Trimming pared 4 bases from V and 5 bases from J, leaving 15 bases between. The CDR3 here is CASSSGTRAYQPQHF. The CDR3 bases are TGTGCCAGCAGTTCCGGGACCAGGGCATATCAGCCCCAGCATTTT.

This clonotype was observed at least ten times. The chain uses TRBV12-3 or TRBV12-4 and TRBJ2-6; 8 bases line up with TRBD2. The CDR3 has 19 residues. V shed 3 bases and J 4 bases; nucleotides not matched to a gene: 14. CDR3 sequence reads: CASSFIGPGGPRGANVLTF. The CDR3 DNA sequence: TGTGCCAGCAGTTTTATCGGGCCGGGAGGGCCGCGAGGGGCCAACGTCCTGACTTTC.

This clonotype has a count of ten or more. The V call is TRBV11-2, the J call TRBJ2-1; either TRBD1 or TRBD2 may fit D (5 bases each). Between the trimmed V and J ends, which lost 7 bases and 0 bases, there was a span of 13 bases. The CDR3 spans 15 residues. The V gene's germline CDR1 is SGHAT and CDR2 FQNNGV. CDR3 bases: TGTGCCAGCACAACCGGGACGGTCTCCTACAATGAGCAGTTCTTC. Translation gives CASTTGTVSYNEQFF.

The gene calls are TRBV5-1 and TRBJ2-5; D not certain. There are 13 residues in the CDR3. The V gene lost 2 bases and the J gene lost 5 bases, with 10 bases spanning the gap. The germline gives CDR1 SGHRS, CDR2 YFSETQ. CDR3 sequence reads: CASSFGVYETQYF. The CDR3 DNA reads TGCGCCAGCAGCTTCGGAGTCTATGAGACCCAGTACTTC.

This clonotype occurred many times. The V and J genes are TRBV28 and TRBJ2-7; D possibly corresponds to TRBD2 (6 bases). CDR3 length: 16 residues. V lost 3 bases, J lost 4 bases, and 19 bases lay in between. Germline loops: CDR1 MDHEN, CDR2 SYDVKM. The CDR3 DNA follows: TGTGCCAGCAGTTTCCCCGGGAGCGGAGCAAGATACGAGCAGTACTTC. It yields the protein CASSFPGSGARYEQYF.

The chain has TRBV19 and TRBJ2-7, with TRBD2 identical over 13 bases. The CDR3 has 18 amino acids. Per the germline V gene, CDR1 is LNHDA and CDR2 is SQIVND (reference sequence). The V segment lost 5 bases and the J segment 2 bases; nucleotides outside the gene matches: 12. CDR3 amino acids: CASSVSGLAGVGAYEQYF. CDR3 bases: TGTGCCAGTAGTGTCAGCGGACTAGCGGGAGTAGGAGCCTACGAGCAGTACTTC.

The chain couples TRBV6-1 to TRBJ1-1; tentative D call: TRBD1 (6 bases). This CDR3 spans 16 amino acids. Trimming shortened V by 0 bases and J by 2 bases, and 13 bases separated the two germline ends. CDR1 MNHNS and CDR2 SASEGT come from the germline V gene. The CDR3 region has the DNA TGTGCCAGCAGTGAAGCAAGGGGGGCTCTAAACACTGAAGCTTTCTTT. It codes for CASSEARGALNTEAFF.

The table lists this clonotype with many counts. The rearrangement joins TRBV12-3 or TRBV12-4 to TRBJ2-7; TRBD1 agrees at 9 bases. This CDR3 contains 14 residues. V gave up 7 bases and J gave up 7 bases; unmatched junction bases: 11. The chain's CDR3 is CASKAGTGSGEQYF. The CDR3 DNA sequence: TGTGCCAGCAAAGCCGGGACAGGGAGTGGAGAGCAGTACTTC.

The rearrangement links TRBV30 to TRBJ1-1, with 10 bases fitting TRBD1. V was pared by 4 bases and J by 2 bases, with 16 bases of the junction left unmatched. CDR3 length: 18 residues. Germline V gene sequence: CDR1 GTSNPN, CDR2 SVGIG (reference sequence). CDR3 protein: CAWTHSGTGVPFNTEAFF. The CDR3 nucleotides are TGTGCCTGGACGCATTCTGGGACAGGGGTACCGTTCAACACTGAAGCTTTCTTT.

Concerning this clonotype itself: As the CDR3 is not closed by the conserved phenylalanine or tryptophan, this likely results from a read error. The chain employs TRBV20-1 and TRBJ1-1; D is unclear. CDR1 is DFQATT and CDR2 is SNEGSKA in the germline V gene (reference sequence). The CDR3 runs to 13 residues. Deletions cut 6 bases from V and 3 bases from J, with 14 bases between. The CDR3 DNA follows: TGCAGTGCAAAACCGGGAGGGTACACTGAAGCTTTCATT. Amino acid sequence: CSAKPGGYTEAFI.